Shown below are 21 T cell receptor beta chains from a single sample sequenced in a study of blood T cell repertoires in COVID-19. TCRdb's copy holds only in-frame clones and misses some; the assay was immunoSEQ multiplex PCR. The sample has 300,000 or so clones, approximately 90% seen once; the top ten hold approximately 4%. The source material was peripheral blood. These receptors were obtained from a middle-aged woman with acute or convalescent COVID-19.

This chain links TRBV27 with TRBJ2-2, with a tentative D call TRBD1 (5 bases). V lost 3 bases and J 4 bases, leaving 9 bases between the germline ends. The CDR3 runs 14 residues. The germline V gene encodes CDR1 MNHEY and CDR2 SMNVEV (reference sequence). CDR3 loop: CASSFGRATGELFF. In DNA, the CDR3 is TGTGCCAGCAGTTTCGGCAGGGCCACCGGGGAGCTGTTTTTT.

The chain recombines TRBV5-4 with TRBJ2-1; 7 bases match TRBD1. Germline V lookup: CDR1 SGHNT, CDR2 YYREEE (reference sequence). V gave up 6 bases and J gave up 5 bases; unmatched junction bases: 14. The CDR3 contains 16 residues. Here the CDR3 DNA reads TGTGCCAGCACCCAACATAACACAGGGGCCCACAATGAGCAGTTCTTC. Residues: CASTQHNTGAHNEQFF.

The chain couples TRBV5-1 to TRBJ2-3; 7 bases match TRBD2. The CDR3 covers 19 residues. Germline CDR1 and CDR2: SGHRS and YFSETQ. V lost 3 bases to trimming and J lost 8 bases; unmatched junction nucleotides: 24. The chain's CDR3 is CASSSLIASGVTSTPTQYF. Written as DNA, the CDR3 is TGCGCCAGCAGCTCCTTAATAGCTAGCGGCGTTACCTCCACTCCTACGCAGTATTTT.

This clone was seen a single time. V usage is TRBV12-3 or TRBV12-4 and J usage is TRBJ1-1; D remains ambiguous. V shed 6 bases and J shed 1 base, with 9 bases lying between them. CDR3 size: 13 residues. CDR3 sequence (DNA): TGTGCCAGCAGAACACTAGAGAACACTGAAGCTTTCTTT. Translating it yields CASRTLENTEAFF.

The CDR3: CASRHRGLDNQPQHF. The CDR3 DNA follows: TGTGCCAGCAGGCACAGGGGGCTGGACAATCAGCCCCAGCATTTT. This chain links TRBV6-5 with TRBJ1-5, with 9 positions matching TRBD1. With V trimmed by 6 bases and J by 3 bases, 6 bases remained unmatched. The germline V gene has CDR1 MNHEY and CDR2 SVGAGI. This CDR3 is built from 15 residues.

The CDR3 here is CASSLSTSGNTIYF. As DNA, the CDR3 is TGTGCCAGCAGCCTAAGTACGTCTGGAAACACCATATATTTT. This chain connects TRBV5-4 to TRBJ1-3; no definite D call. CDR3 size: 14 residues. Germline lookup yields CDR1 SGHNT and CDR2 YYREEE (reference sequence). Deletions cut 4 bases from V and 1 base from J, with 9 bases between. The whole variable domain, filled in from reference TRBV5-4 and TRBJ1-3, reads ETGVTQSPTHLIKTRGQQVTLRCSSQSGHNTVSWYQQALGQGPQFIFQYYREEENGRGNFPPRFSGLQFPNYSSELNVNALELDDSALYLCASSLSTSGNTIYFGEGSWLTVV.

The V gene is TRBV7-9, the J gene TRBJ2-1; D unresolved. V gave up 5 bases and J gave up 5 bases, with 7 bases separating them. Germline CDR1 and CDR2: SEHNR and FQNEAQ (reference sequence). This CDR3 contains 12 residues. The CDR3 region has the DNA TGTGCCAGCAGCAACTCGAACAATGAGCAGTTCTTC. Amino acids: CASSNSNNEQFF. Complete variable domain (other parts from reference TRBV7-9 and TRBJ2-1): DTGVSQNPRHKITKRGQNVTFRCDPISEHNRLYWYRQTLGQGPEFLTYFQNEAQLEKSRLLSDRFSAERPKGSFSTLEIQRTEQGDSAMYLCASSNSNNEQFFGPGTRLTVL.

This chain connects TRBV5-8 to TRBJ2-3, with TRBD1 matching 10 bases. J was trimmed by 1 base and V by 3 bases; bases with no gene match: 8. The CDR3 has 17 residues. Germline V gene sequence: CDR1 SGHTS, CDR2 YDEGEE. The CDR3 here is CASSWGGQGIGTDTQYF. CDR3 nucleotide sequence: TGTGCCAGCAGCTGGGGGGGACAGGGGATCGGCACAGATACGCAGTATTTT.

J is TRBJ1-5 and V is TRBV7-2; possibly TRBD1 for D (6 bases). CDR3 length: 15 residues. Germline CDR1 and CDR2: SGHTA and FQGNSA. V lost 5 bases and J lost 0, with 11 bases in between. The CDR3 sequence: CASSPDSHSNQPQHF. The CDR3 DNA sequence: TGTGCCAGCAGCCCGGACAGCCATAGCAATCAGCCCCAGCATTTT.

Turning to this clone: The same CDR3 arises from other DNA sequences in this sample as well. The chain combines TRBV6-5 with TRBJ1-3; 8 nucleotides align to TRBD1. The CDR3 covers 14 residues. In germline, CDR1 is MNHEY, CDR2 SVGAGI. Trimming took 5 bases from V and 1 from J; bases not matched to a gene: 1. The CDR3 loop reads CASSRTGSGNTIYF. CDR3 in DNA: TGTGCCAGCAGTCGGACAGGGTCTGGAAACACCATATATTTT.

The J gene is TRBJ2-4, the V gene TRBV5-1; possible D gene TRBD1, 7 bases. CDR1 is SGHRS, CDR2 YFSETQ, per germline. Trimming left V 3 bases short and J 8 bases short, with 15 bases between. CDR3 length equals 14 residues. CDR3 bases: TGCGCCAGCAGCTCCCCCGCCAGGGGGGACATTCAGTACTTC. Protein: CASSSPARGDIQYF.

This clone was seen once. The CDR3 sequence is CASSRTGGYEQFF. CDR3 sequence (DNA): TGCGCCAGCAGCCGGACAGGGGGGTATGAGCAGTTCTTC. The V call is TRBV5-1, the J call TRBJ2-1; 10 positions agree with TRBD1. Germline V CDR1 and CDR2: SGHRS, YFSETQ. CDR3 length: 13 amino acids. The J segment lost 8 bases and the V segment lost 4 bases, leaving 3 bases of the junction unmatched. Looking up the rest from reference TRBV5-1 and TRBJ2-1 gives the full variable domain: KAGVTQTPRYLIKTRGQQVTLSCSPISGHRSVSWYQQTPGQGLQFLFEYFSETQRNKGNFPGRFSGRQFSNSRSEMNVSTLELGDSALYLCASSRTGGYEQFFGPGTRLTVL.

CDR3 in DNA: TGTGCCAGCAGTAAGACTAGCGGGGCGGGAACCGGGGAGCTGTTTTTT. Its translation is CASSKTSGAGTGELFF. The chain combines TRBV6-6 with TRBJ2-2; TRBD2 matches at 11 bases. Losses at the gene ends were 5 bases for V and 5 bases for J; bases not matched to a gene: 7. The germline gives CDR1 MNHNY, CDR2 SVGAGI (reference sequence). This CDR3 is built from 16 residues.

A few counts support this clone. This chain connects TRBV11-2 to TRBJ2-1, with a tentative D call TRBD2 (6 bases). Germline CDR1 is SGHAT and CDR2 is FQNNGV. V lost 2 bases to trimming and J lost 6 bases, with 20 bases between them. This CDR3 contains 17 residues. This CDR3 is CASSLLVGGAVFNEQFF. CDR3 bases: TGTGCCAGCAGCTTATTGGTGGGCGGGGCGGTATTCAATGAGCAGTTCTTC.

V is TRBV6-5 and J is TRBJ2-1; 8 bases are a match to TRBD2. The CDR3 covers 16 residues. CDR1 and CDR2 (germline): MNHEY, SVGAGI. The V segment lost 2 bases and the J segment 6 bases; nucleotides outside the gene matches: 9. CDR3 DNA: TGTGCCAGCAGTTACCCGGGGGGGGCGATGGTCAATGAGCAGTTCTTC. Amino acid sequence: CASSYPGGAMVNEQFF.

The chain links TRBV7-8 to TRBJ1-1; D is unclear. The CDR3 contains 13 residues. V dropped 3 bases and J dropped 0 bases, with 5 bases sitting between them. Germline assignment: CDR1 SGHVS and CDR2 FQNEAQ. This CDR3 reads CASSLRLNTEAFF. CDR3 DNA sequence: TGTGCCAGCAGCTTGCGGCTGAACACTGAAGCTTTCTTT.

The V gene is TRBV2, the J gene TRBJ2-1; 12 bases are shared with TRBD2. The germline V gene encodes CDR1 SNHLY and CDR2 FYNNEI. Trimming took 6 bases from V and 9 from J; bases not matched to a gene: 9. The CDR3 sequence is 15 residues long. The chain's CDR3 is CASRPTSGGPVEQFF. The CDR3, as DNA: TGTGCCAGCAGACCGACTAGCGGGGGCCCGGTTGAGCAGTTCTTC. The entire variable domain, with the rest obtained from reference TRBV2 and TRBJ2-1, is as follows: EPEVTQTPSHQVTQMGQEVILRCVPISNHLYFYWYRQILGQKVEFLVSFYNNEISEKSEIFDDQFSVERPDGSNFTLKIRSTKLEDSAMYFCASRPTSGGPVEQFFGPGTRLTVL.

CDR3 nucleotides: TGCGCCAGTAGGGACAGGTCGAAGGTCCTGACTTTC. It translates to CASRDRSKVLTF. The chain combines TRBV5-1 with TRBJ2-6, with 8 nucleotides matching TRBD1. This CDR3 is built from 12 residues. Germline CDR1 is SGHRS and CDR2 is YFSETQ. Trimming cost V 8 bases and J 13 bases; bases outside gene matches: 8. The full variable domain, with the rest looked up from reference TRBV5-1 and TRBJ2-6, is KAGVTQTPRYLIKTRGQQVTLSCSPISGHRSVSWYQQTPGQGLQFLFEYFSETQRNKGNFPGRFSGRQFSNSRSEMNVSTLELGDSALYLCASRDRSKVLTFGAGSRLTVL.

The genes are TRBV21-1 and TRBJ2-2; the table gives TRBD1 as D, unverified against the DNA. TRBV21-1 is a documented pseudogene. CDR3 length: 15 residues. Here the CDR3 reads CASILNRDLTGELFF. The DNA of the CDR3 is TGTGCCAGCATACTCAACAGGGATCTCACCGGGGAGCTGTTTTTT.

The chain employs TRBV30 and TRBJ1-2; 11 bases line up with TRBD1. The germline V gene encodes CDR1 GTSNPN and CDR2 SVGIG (reference sequence). The CDR3 covers 16 residues. J gave up 4 bases and V 5 bases, and 12 bases lay outside the gene matches. The CDR3 region is CAWGRDRGAYGYGYTF. The CDR3 region has the DNA TGTGCCTGGGGCCGGGACAGGGGGGCTTACGGCTATGGCTACACCTTC.

V gene TRBV5-4 combines with J gene TRBJ2-5, with TRBD2 matching over 14 bases. The CDR3 loop spans 18 amino acids. The trim removed 3 bases at V and 1 base at J, leaving 8 bases unmatched. In germline, CDR1 is SGHNT, CDR2 YYREEE (reference sequence). The CDR3 DNA sequence: TGTGCCAGCAGCTCGAGACTAGCGGGGGGGATCGGCCAAGAGACCCAGTACTTC. Residues: CASSSRLAGGIGQETQYF.